This T cell receptor beta chain was documented in a study of T cell responses to AZD1222 COVID-19 vaccine. Study-wide background: Second-dose groups at about 4 or about 12 weeks were pooled. Study observations and caveats: Mapped onto spike, vaccine-associated CD4 TCRs spanned it and were dominant at 160-218 and 743-854.

A remark on this clone: What it binds is unknown.

The CDR3 consists of 17 residues. Per germline, CDR1 LGHNT and CDR2 FRNRAP. V shed 6 bases, J shed 2 bases, and the junction held 11 bases outside the gene matches. The method was immunoSEQ multiplex PCR; TCRdb's version includes in-frame clones alone and lacks a portion of them. The table records under 150,000 clones, 93% of them present only once. Source: peripheral blood, taken on day 0 of AZD1222 vaccination. The chain couples TRBV12-5 to TRBJ2-4, with 9 bases that match TRBD1. The origin of this receptor is an adult in good health. CDR3 sequence (DNA): TGTGCTAGTGGCCGCTCCTCTGACAGGGGGTCCAAAAACATTCAGTACTTC. Translating gives CASGRSSDRGSKNIQYF.